One sample yielded the 9 T cell receptor beta chains listed below, sequenced in a study of preoperative IRX-2 immunotherapy in early breast cancer. Documented treatment: preoperative locoregional IRX-2 cytokine immunotherapy. Profiled with immunoSEQ multiplex PCR; TCRdb holds only in-frame clones, not every one. The sample has 55,000 to 70,000 clones, roughly 94% seen once; the top ten hold roughly 1.7%. This sample was gathered from a patient treated with IRX-2 immunotherapy. These receptor sequences come from a human donor with breast cancer.

The chain couples TRBV10-3 to TRBJ2-7; TRBD1 aligns across 11 bases. The CDR3 covers 15 residues. J lost 7 bases, V lost 2 bases, and 7 bases had no gene match. Germline-derived CDR1 and CDR2 are ENHRY and SYGVKD. This CDR3 reads CAISEPGTGGGEQYF. DNA of the CDR3: TGTGCCATCAGTGAGCCAGGGACAGGGGGGGGAGAGCAGTACTTC.

This clone was found once. V gene TRBV18 combines with J gene TRBJ1-3; D ambiguous. V was pared by 0 bases and J by 0 bases, with 12 bases between. Germline V gene lookup returns CDR1 KGHSH and CDR2 LQKENI. The CDR3 consists of 17 residues. In DNA, the CDR3 is TGTGCCAGCTCACCACCCGGGAGGGAAGGCTCTGGAAACACCATATATTTT. It codes for CASSPPGREGSGNTIYF.

The gene calls are TRBV29-1 and TRBJ1-3; the D gene is possibly TRBD1 (6 bases). The ends were cut back, 8 bases at V and 2 bases at J, with 19 bases in the middle. The CDR3 totals 15 residues. Germline CDR1 is SQVTM and CDR2 is ANQGSEA. This CDR3 is CSISAGGRPGNTIYF. The CDR3 DNA follows: TGCAGCATCTCGGCGGGGGGGCGTCCTGGAAACACCATATATTTT.

This sequence joins TRBV11-3 and TRBJ2-1; a weak D match, TRBD1 (6 bases). The CDR3 sequence is 15 residues long. Germline loops: CDR1 SGHNT, CDR2 YENEEA. Trimming pared 5 bases from V and 0 bases from J, leaving 11 bases between. The CDR3 DNA follows: TGTGCCAGCAGCCCAGGGGACCACTCCTACAATGAGCAGTTCTTC. It encodes CASSPGDHSYNEQFF.

The rearrangement joins TRBV19 to TRBJ1-2; no firm D call. Germline V gene sequence: CDR1 LNHDA, CDR2 SQIVND (reference sequence). V was pared by 3 bases and J by 3 bases, with 14 bases between. CDR3 length equals 15 residues. The CDR3 loop is CASSIGQATYYGYTF. CDR3 nucleotides: TGTGCCAGTAGTATCGGCCAGGCCACTTACTATGGCTACACCTTC.

Here the CDR3 reads CASSQDLGQINSYEQYF. CDR3 in DNA: TGTGCCAGCAGCCAAGATTTGGGACAGATTAACTCCTACGAGCAGTACTTC. The chain recombines TRBV14 with TRBJ2-7; 7 bases fit TRBD1. The CDR3 covers 17 residues. V dropped 0 bases and J dropped 0; count of bases not matched to a gene: 8. The germline V gene has CDR1 SGHDN and CDR2 FVKESK.

This clone appeared once. The chain has TRBV7-2 and TRBJ1-5, with D unresolved. CDR1 is SGHTA, CDR2 FQGNSA, per germline. Between the trimmed V and J ends, which lost 1 base and 4 bases, there was a span of 5 bases. CDR3 length: 13 amino acids. CDR3 DNA: TGTGCCAGCAGCTTAGAATGGAATCAGCCCCAGCATTTT. This sequence encodes CASSLEWNQPQHF.

The chain has TRBV4-2 and TRBJ1-5; 7 bases are shared with TRBD1. CDR1 and CDR2 (germline): LGHNA, YNFKEQ. The J segment lost 11 bases and the V segment lost 0 bases, leaving 19 bases of the junction unmatched. This CDR3 has 18 residues. The CDR3: CASSQEARQGPLSPSQHF. The CDR3 DNA reads as TGTGCCAGCAGCCAAGAAGCTCGACAGGGCCCCCTCTCTCCGTCCCAGCATTTT.

This clone was seen only once. This sequence joins TRBV28 and TRBJ2-5; D is unclear. The CDR3 totals 13 residues. Trimming cost V 8 bases and J 5 bases, with 15 bases left between them. From germline, CDR1 is MDHEN and CDR2 SYDVKM. CDR3: CASRKGYEETQYF. CDR3 DNA sequence: TGTGCCAGCCGAAAGGGATATGAGGAGACCCAGTACTTC. Looking up the rest from reference TRBV28 and TRBJ2-5 gives the full variable domain: DVKVTQSSRYLVKRTGEKVFLECVQDMDHENMFWYRQDPGLGLRLIYFSYDVKMKEKGDIPEGYSVSREKKERFSLILESASTNQTSMYLCASRKGYEETQYFGPGTRLLVL.